The 6 T cell receptor beta chains below all came from one sample that was sequenced in a study of T cell responses to AZD1222 COVID-19 vaccine. Profiled with immunoSEQ multiplex PCR; TCRdb holds only in-frame clones, not every one. The data hold 100,000 or so clones, with 82% observed a single time. The sequences come from peripheral blood, collected on day 0 of AZD1222 vaccination. These receptors were obtained from an adult in good health.

The rearrangement joins TRBV5-1 to TRBJ2-7, with TRBD2 matching 10 bases. The CDR3 is made up of 14 amino acids. Germline values: CDR1 SGHRS, CDR2 YFSETQ. V lost 5 bases to trimming and J lost 2 bases; unmatched junction nucleotides: 4. The CDR3 protein is CASRQLAGTYEQYF. For the CDR3, the DNA is TGCGCCAGCAGGCAACTAGCGGGGACCTACGAGCAGTACTTC.

This clone is a singleton in its sample. The V gene is TRBV2, the J gene TRBJ2-7; D unresolved. The length of the CDR3 is 12 residues. V shed 0 bases and J shed 3 bases, with 3 bases lying between them. From germline, CDR1 is SNHLY and CDR2 FYNNEI. The CDR3 DNA reads TGTGCCAGCAGTGAAGCCATCTACGAGCAGTACTTC. This encodes CASSEAIYEQYF.

Note on this clone: Additional DNA sequences in this sample encode the identical CDR3. The chain employs TRBV29-1 and TRBJ1-1; 7 positions agree with TRBD1. CDR1 is SQVTM and CDR2 is ANQGSEA in the germline V gene. The CDR3 covers 13 residues. The ends lost 7 bases at V and 1 base at J; junction bases unmatched: 6. CDR3 in DNA: TGCAGCGCCCGGACAGGCGCGAACACTGAAGCTTTCTTT. Translation: CSARTGANTEAFF.

The chain employs TRBV30 and TRBJ2-7; D gene uncertain. Germline assignment: CDR1 GTSNPN and CDR2 SVGIG (reference sequence). The length of the CDR3 is 13 residues. Trimming left V 3 bases short and J 5 bases short, with 14 bases between. The CDR3 spells CAWSDYWSNEQYF. CDR3 DNA sequence: TGTGCCTGGAGCGATTACTGGTCGAACGAGCAGTACTTC.

The J gene is TRBJ2-2, the V gene TRBV4-3; 7 positions agree with TRBD2. CDR1 and CDR2 from the germline V gene are LGHNA and YSLEER. The CDR3 is 16 amino acids. V lost 3 bases to trimming and J lost 6 bases; unmatched junction nucleotides: 10. In DNA form, the CDR3 reads TGCGCCAGCAGCCACGACGGCGGGGGTCCCGCCGGGGAGCTGTTTTTT. It specifies CASSHDGGGPAGELFF.

The genes are TRBV7-2 and TRBJ2-1, with 11 bases matching TRBD2. Per the germline V gene, CDR1 is SGHTA and CDR2 is FQGNSA. The ends lost 6 bases at V and 7 bases at J; junction bases unmatched: 8. The length of the CDR3 is 15 residues. The CDR3 loop reads CASSFSGGAQNEQFF. DNA for the CDR3: TGTGCCAGCAGTTTTAGCGGGGGGGCTCAGAATGAGCAGTTCTTC.